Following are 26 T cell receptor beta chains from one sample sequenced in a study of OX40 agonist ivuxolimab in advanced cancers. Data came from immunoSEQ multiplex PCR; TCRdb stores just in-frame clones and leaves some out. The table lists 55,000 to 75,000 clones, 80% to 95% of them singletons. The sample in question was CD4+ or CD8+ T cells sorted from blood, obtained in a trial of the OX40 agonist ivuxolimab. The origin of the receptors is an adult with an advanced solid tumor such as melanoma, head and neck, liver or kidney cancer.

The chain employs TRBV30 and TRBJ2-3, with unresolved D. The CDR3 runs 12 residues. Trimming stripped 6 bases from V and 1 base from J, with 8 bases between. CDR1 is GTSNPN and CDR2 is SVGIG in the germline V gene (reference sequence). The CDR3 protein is CACVSGTDTQYF. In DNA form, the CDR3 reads TGTGCCTGCGTATCCGGCACAGATACGCAGTATTTT.

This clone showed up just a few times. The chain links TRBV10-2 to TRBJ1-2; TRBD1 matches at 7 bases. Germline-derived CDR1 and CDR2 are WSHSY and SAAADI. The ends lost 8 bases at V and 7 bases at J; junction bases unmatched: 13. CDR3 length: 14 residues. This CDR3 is CASLRGVQGFGYTF. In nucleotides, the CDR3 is TGCGCCAGCCTCAGGGGGGTTCAAGGATTTGGCTACACCTTC.

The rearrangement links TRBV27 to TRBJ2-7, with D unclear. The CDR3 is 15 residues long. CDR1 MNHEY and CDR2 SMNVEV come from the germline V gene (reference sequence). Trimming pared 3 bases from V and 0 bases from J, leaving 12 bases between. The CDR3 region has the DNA TGTGCCAGCAGTTTCGGCGCACGAAACTCCTACGAGCAGTACTTC. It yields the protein CASSFGARNSYEQYF.

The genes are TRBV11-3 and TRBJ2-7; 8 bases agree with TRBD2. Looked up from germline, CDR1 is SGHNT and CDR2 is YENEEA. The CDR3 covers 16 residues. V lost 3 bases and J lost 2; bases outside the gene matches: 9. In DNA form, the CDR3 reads TGTGCCAGCAGCTTCCAAACTAGCGGACAAACCTACGAGCAGTACTTC. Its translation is CASSFQTSGQTYEQYF.

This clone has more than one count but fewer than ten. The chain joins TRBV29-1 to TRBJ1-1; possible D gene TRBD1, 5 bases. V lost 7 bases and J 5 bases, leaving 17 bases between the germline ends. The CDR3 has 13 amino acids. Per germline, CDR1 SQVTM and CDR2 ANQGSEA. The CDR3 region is CSATGEGWTEAFF. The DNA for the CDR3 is TGCAGCGCCACGGGGGAGGGGTGGACTGAAGCTTTCTTT.

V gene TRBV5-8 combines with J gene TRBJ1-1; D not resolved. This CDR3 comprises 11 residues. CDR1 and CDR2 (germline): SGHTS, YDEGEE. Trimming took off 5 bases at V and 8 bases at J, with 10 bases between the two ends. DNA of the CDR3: TGTGCCAGCAGAGAGTATTCAGAAGCTTTCTTT. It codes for CASREYSEAFF.

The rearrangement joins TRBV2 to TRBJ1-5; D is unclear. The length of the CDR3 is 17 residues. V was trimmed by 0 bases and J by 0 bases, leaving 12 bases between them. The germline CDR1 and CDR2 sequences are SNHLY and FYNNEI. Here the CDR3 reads CASSEALGGYSNQPQHF. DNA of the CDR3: TGTGCCAGCAGTGAAGCGCTTGGCGGATATAGCAATCAGCCCCAGCATTTT.

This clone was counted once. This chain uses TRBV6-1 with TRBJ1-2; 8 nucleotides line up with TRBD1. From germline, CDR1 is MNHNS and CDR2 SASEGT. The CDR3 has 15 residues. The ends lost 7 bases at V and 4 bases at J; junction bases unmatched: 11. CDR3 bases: TGTGCCAGCAACTTCCCGGGACAGGCCTTCTATGGCTACACCTTC. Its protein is CASNFPGQAFYGYTF.

In nucleotides, the CDR3 is TGCGCCAGCAGCTTGGGGCTAGGAAATGAGCAGTTCTTC. Translation gives CASSLGLGNEQFF. V usage is TRBV5-1 and J usage is TRBJ2-1; D is unresolved. Deletions cut 0 bases from V and 7 bases from J, with 8 bases between. Germline-derived CDR1 and CDR2 are SGHRS and YFSETQ. CDR3 length: 13 residues.

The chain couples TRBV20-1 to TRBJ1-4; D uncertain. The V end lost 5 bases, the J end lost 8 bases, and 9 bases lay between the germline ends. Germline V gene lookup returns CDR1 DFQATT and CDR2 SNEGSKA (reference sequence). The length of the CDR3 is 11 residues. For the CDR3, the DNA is TGCAGTGCTCCCTCCAGCGAAAAACTGTTTTTT. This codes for CSAPSSEKLFF.

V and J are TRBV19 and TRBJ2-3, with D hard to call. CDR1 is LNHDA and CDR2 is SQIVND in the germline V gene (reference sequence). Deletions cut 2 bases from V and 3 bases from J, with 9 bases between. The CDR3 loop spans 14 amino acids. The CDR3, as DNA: TGTGCCAGTAGTATATCCGGGCGTACAGATACGCAGTATTTT. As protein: CASSISGRTDTQYF. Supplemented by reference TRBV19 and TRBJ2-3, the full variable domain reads DGGITQSPKYLFRKEGQNVTLSCEQNLNHDAMYWYRQDPGQGLRLIYYSQIVNDFQKGDIAEGYSVSREKKESFPLTVTSAQKNPTAFYLCASSISGRTDTQYFGPGTRLTVL.

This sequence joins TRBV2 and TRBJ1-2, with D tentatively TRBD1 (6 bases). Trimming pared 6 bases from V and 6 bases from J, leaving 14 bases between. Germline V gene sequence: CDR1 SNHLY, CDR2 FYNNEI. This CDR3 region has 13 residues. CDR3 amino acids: CASRADRGHGYTF. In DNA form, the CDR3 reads TGTGCCAGCAGGGCGGACCGGGGGCATGGCTACACCTTC.

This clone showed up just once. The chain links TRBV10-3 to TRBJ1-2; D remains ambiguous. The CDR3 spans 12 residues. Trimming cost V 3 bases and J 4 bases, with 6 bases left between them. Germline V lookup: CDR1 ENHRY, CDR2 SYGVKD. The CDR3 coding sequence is TGTGCCATCAGTGAACGACTCTATGGCTACACCTTC. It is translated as CAISERLYGYTF.

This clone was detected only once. The CDR3 sequence is CASSTRTDRTDTQYF. CDR3 nucleotide sequence: TGTGCCAGTAGTACTCGGACAGACCGCACAGATACGCAGTATTTT. The J gene is TRBJ2-3, the V gene TRBV19; maybe TRBD1 (6 bases). The CDR3 is 15 residues long. V was clipped by 4 bases and J by 1 base, with 12 bases between them. The germline V gene has CDR1 LNHDA and CDR2 SQIVND (reference sequence). The full variable domain, in which reference TRBV19 and TRBJ2-3 provide the parts outside the CDR3, is DGGITQSPKYLFRKEGQNVTLSCEQNLNHDAMYWYRQDPGQGLRLIYYSQIVNDFQKGDIAEGYSVSREKKESFPLTVTSAQKNPTAFYLCASSTRTDRTDTQYFGPGTRLTVL.

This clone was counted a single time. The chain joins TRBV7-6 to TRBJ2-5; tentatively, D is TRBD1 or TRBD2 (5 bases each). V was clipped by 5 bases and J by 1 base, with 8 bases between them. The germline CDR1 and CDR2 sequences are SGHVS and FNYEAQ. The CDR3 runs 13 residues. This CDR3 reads CASSPGPQETQYF. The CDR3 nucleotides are TGTGCCAGCAGCCCGGGACCCCAAGAGACCCAGTACTTC. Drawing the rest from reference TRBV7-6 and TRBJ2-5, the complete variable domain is GAGVSQSPRYKVTKRGQDVALRCDPISGHVSLYWYRQALGQGPEFLTYFNYEAQQDKSGLPNDRFSAERPEGSISTLTIQRTEQRDSAMYRCASSPGPQETQYFGPGTRLLVL.

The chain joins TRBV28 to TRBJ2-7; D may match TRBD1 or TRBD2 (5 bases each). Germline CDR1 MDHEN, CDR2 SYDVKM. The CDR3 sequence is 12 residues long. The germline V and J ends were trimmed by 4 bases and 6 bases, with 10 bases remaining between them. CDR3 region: CASSSGTIEQYF. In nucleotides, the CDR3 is TGTGCCAGCAGTTCGGGGACGATCGAGCAGTACTTC. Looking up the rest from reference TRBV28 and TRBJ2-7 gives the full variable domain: DVKVTQSSRYLVKRTGEKVFLECVQDMDHENMFWYRQDPGLGLRLIYFSYDVKMKEKGDIPEGYSVSREKKERFSLILESASTNQTSMYLCASSSGTIEQYFGPGTRLTVT.

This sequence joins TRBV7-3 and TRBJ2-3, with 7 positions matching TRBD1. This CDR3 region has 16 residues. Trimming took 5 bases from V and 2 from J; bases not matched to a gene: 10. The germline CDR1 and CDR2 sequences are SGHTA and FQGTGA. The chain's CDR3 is CASSRGTKGATDTQYF. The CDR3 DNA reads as TGTGCCAGCAGCCGAGGGACAAAGGGGGCCACAGATACGCAGTATTTT.

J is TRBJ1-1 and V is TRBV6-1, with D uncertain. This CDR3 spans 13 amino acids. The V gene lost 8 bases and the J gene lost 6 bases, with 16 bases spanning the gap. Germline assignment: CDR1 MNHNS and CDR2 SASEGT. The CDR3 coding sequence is TGTGCCAGCCTACGGGCGCCCGGCGCTGAAGCTTTCTTT. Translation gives CASLRAPGAEAFF.

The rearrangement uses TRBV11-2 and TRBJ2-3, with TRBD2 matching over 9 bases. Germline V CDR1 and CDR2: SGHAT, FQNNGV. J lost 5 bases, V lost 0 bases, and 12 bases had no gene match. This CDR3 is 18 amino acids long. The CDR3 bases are TGTGCCAGCAGCTTAGAGTTGTGGGTAGCGGGAGTAAGAGATACGCAGTATTTT. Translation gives CASSLELWVAGVRDTQYF. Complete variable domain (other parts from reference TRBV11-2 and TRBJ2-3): EAGVAQSPRYKIIEKRQSVAFWCNPISGHATLYWYQQILGQGPKLLIQFQNNGVVDDSQLPKDRFSAERLKGVDSTLKIQPAKLEDSAVYLCASSLELWVAGVRDTQYFGPGTRLTVL.

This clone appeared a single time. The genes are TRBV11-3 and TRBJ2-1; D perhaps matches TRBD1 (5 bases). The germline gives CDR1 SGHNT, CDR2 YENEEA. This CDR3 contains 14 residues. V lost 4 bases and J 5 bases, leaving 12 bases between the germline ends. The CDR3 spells CASSSQQVNNEQFF. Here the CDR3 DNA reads TGTGCCAGCAGCTCTCAACAGGTTAACAATGAGCAGTTCTTC.

The CDR3: CASTPPSGQGARGDTEAFF. The CDR3, as DNA: TGTGCCAGCACCCCCCCCTCTGGACAGGGGGCTCGGGGGGACACTGAAGCTTTCTTT. The chain is built from TRBV28 and TRBJ1-1; TRBD1 agrees at 11 bases. The CDR3 totals 19 residues. V shed 7 bases, J shed 3 bases, and the junction held 19 bases outside the gene matches. CDR1 is MDHEN, CDR2 SYDVKM, per germline.

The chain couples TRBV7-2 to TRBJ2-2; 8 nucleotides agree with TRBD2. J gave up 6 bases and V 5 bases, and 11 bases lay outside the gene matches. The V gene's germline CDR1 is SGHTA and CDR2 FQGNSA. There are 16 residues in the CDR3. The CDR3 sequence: CASSVDPAGDSGELFF. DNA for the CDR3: TGTGCCAGCAGCGTCGACCCAGCGGGGGATTCCGGGGAGCTGTTTTTT. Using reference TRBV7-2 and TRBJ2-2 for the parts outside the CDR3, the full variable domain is GAGVSQSPSNKVTEKGKDVELRCDPISGHTALYWYRQSLGQGLEFLIYFQGNSAPDKSGLPSDRFSAERTGGSVSTLTIQRTQQEDSAVYLCASSVDPAGDSGELFFGEGSRLTVL.

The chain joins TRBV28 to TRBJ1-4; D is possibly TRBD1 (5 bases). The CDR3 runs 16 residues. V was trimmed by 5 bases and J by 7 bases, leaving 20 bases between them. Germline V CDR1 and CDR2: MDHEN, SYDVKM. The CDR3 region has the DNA TGTGCCAGCAGTGCCGCAACCAGGGCCGGGAGTGAAAAACTGTTTTTT. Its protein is CASSAATRAGSEKLFF. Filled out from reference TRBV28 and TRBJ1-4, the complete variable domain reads DVKVTQSSRYLVKRTGEKVFLECVQDMDHENMFWYRQDPGLGLRLIYFSYDVKMKEKGDIPEGYSVSREKKERFSLILESASTNQTSMYLCASSAATRAGSEKLFFGSGTQLSVL.

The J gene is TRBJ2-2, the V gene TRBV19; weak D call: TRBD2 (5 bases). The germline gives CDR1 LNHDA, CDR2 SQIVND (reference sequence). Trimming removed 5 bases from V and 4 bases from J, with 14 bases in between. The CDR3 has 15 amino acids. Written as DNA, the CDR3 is TGTGCCAGTAGTGAGGGCACCACGGGCACCGGGGAGCTGTTTTTT. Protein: CASSEGTTGTGELFF.

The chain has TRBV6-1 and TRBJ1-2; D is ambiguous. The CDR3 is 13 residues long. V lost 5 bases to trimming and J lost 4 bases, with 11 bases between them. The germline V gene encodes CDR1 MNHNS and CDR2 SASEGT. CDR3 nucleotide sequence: TGTGCCAGCAGTCTCGACACGGTCTATGGCTACACCTTC. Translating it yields CASSLDTVYGYTF.

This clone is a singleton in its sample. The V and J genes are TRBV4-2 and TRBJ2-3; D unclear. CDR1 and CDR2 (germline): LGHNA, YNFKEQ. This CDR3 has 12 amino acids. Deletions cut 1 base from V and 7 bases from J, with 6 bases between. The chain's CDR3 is CASSQGPNTQYF. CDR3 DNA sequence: TGTGCCAGCAGCCAAGGTCCAAATACGCAGTATTTT.